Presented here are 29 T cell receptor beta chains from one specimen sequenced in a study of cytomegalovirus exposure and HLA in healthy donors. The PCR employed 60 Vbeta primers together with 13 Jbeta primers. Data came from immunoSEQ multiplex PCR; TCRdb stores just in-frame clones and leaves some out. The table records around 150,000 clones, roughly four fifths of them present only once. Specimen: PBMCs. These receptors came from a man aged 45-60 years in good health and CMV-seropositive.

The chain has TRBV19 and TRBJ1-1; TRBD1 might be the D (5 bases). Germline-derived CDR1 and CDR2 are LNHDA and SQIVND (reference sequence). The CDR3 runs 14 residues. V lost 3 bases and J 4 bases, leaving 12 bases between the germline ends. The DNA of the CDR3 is TGTGCCAGTAGTATCGTAGGGGTACGCACTGAAGCTTTCTTT. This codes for CASSIVGVRTEAFF.

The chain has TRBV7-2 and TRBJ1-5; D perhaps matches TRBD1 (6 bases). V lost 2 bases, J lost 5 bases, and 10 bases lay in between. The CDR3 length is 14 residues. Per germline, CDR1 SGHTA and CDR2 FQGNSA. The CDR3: CASSLTGLYQPQHF. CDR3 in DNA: TGTGCCAGCAGCTTAACAGGGTTGTATCAGCCCCAGCATTTT.

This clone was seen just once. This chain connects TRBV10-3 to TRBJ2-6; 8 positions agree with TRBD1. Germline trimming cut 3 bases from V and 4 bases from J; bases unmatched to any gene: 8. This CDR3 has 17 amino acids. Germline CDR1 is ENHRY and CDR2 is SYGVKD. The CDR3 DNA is TGTGCCATCAGTGAAGGGCAGGGGGCGGTCGGGGCCAACGTCCTGACTTTC. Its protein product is CAISEGQGAVGANVLTF.

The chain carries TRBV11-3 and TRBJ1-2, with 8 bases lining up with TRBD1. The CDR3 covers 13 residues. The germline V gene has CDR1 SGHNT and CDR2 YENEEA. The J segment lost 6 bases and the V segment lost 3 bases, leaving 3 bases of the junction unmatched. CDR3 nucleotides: TGTGCCAGCAGCTTCTCAGGGGGCGATGGCTACACCTTC. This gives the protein CASSFSGGDGYTF.

The CDR3 DNA is TGCGCCAGCAGAAAGCGGGAGGGCCTCTACAATGAGCAGTTCTTC. The encoded protein is CASRKREGLYNEQFF. The rearrangement joins TRBV4-1 to TRBJ2-1; 10 bases line up with TRBD2. V lost 6 bases and J lost 3; bases outside the gene matches: 5. Germline loops: CDR1 MGHRA, CDR2 YSYEKL. This CDR3 is built from 15 residues.

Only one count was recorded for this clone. This chain's CDR3 is CASSSGSIYEQYF. The CDR3 DNA follows: TGCGCCAGTTCTAGCGGGAGTATCTACGAGCAGTACTTC. V is TRBV10-2 and J is TRBJ2-7, with 10 bases matching TRBD2. The ends lost 9 bases at V and 3 bases at J; junction bases unmatched: 5. Per germline, CDR1 WSHSY and CDR2 SAAADI. The CDR3 loop spans 13 amino acids.

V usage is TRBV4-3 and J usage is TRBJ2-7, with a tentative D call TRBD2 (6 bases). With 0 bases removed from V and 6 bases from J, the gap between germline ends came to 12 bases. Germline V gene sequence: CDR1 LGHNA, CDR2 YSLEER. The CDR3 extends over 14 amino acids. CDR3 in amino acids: CASSQDNWGGEQYF. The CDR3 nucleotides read TGCGCCAGCAGCCAAGATAATTGGGGAGGCGAGCAGTACTTC.

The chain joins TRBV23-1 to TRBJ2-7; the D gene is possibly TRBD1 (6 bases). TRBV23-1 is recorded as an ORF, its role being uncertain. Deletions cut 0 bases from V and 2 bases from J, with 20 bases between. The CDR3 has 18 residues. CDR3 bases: TGCGCCAGCAGTCAATCGAGTCCCAGGGGCTCATTCACCTACGAGCAGTACTTC. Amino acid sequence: CASSQSSPRGSFTYEQYF.

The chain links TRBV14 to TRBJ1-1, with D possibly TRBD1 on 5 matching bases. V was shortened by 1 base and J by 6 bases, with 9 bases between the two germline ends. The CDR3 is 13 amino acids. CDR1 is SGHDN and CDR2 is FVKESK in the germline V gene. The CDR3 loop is CASSQVGGAEAFF. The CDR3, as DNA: TGTGCCAGCAGCCAAGTGGGGGGGGCTGAAGCTTTCTTT. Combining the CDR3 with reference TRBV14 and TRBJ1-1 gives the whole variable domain EAGVTQFPSHSVIEKGQTVTLRCDPISGHDNLYWYRRVMGKEIKFLLHFVKESKQDESGMPNNRFLAERTGGTYSTLKVQPAELEDSGVYFCASSQVGGAEAFFGQGTRLTVV.

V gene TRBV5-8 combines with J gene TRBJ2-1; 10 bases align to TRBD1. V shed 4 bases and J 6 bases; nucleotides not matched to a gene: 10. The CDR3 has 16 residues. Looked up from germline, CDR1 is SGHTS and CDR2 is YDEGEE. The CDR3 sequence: CASSAPGTGASNEQFF. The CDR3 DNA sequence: TGTGCCAGCAGCGCCCCCGGGACAGGGGCGTCCAATGAGCAGTTCTTC.

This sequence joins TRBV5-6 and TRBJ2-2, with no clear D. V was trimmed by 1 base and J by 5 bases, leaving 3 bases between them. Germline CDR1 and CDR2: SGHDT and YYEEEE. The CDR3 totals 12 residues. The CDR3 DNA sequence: TGTGCCAGCAGCTTGTCGACCGGGGAGCTGTTTTTT. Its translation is CASSLSTGELFF.

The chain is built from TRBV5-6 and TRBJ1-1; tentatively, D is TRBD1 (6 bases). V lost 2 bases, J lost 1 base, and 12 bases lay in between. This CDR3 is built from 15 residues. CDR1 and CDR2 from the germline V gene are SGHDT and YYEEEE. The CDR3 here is CASSLGRGPNTEAFF. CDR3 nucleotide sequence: TGTGCCAGCAGCTTAGGCAGGGGACCGAACACTGAAGCTTTCTTT.

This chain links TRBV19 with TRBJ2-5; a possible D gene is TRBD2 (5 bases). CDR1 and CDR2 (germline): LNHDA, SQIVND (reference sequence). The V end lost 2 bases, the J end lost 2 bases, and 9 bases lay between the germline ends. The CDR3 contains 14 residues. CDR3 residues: CASSIRRSQETQYF. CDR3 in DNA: TGTGCCAGTAGTATAAGGAGGAGTCAAGAGACCCAGTACTTC.

As DNA, the CDR3 is TGTGCCAGCAGTTTTGACACCAACTATGGCTACACCTTC. Protein product: CASSFDTNYGYTF. This sequence joins TRBV27 and TRBJ1-2; D not certain. The V gene lost 3 bases and the J gene lost 2 bases, with 7 bases spanning the gap. Germline CDR1 reads MNHEY; CDR2 reads SMNVEV (reference sequence). The CDR3 loop spans 13 amino acids.

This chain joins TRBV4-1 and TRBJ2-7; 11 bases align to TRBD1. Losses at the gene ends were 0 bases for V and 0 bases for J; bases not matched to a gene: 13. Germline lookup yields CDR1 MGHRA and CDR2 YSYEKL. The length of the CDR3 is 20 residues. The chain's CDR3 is CASSQERDRGASGVSYEQYF. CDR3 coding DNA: TGCGCCAGCAGCCAAGAGCGGGACAGGGGGGCTAGCGGGGTCTCCTACGAGCAGTACTTC.

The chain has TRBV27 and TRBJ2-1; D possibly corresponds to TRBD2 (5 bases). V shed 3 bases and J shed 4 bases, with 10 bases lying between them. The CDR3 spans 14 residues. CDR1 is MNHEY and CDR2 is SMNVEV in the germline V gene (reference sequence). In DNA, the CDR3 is TGTGCCAGCAGTTTTTTCCGGGGTTACAATGAGCAGTTCTTC. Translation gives CASSFFRGYNEQFF.

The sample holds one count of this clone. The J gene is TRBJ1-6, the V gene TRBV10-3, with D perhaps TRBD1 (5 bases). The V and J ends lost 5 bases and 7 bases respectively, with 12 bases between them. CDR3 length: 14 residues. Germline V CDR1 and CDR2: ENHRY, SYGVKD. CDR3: CAISPTELNSPLHF. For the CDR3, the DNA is TGTGCCATCAGTCCGACAGAATTGAATTCACCCCTCCACTTT.

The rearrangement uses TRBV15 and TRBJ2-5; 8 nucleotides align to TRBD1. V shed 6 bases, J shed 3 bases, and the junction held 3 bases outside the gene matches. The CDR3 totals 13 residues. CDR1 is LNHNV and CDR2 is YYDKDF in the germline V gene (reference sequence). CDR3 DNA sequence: TGTGCCACCAGTAAGGACAGGGAAGAGACCCAGTACTTC. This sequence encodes CATSKDREETQYF.

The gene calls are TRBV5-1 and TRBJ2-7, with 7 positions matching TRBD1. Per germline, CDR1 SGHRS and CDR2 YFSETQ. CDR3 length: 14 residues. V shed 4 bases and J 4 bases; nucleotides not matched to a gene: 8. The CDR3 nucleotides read TGCGCCAGCAGCACCACAGGGGAAGGATACGAGCAGTACTTC. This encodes CASSTTGEGYEQYF.

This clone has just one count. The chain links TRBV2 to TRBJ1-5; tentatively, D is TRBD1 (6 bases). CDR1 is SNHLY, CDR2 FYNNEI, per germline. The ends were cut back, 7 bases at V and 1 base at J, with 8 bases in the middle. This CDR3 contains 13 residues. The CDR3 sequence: CASTGQSNQPQHF. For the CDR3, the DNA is TGTGCCAGCACCGGACAGAGCAATCAGCCCCAGCATTTT.

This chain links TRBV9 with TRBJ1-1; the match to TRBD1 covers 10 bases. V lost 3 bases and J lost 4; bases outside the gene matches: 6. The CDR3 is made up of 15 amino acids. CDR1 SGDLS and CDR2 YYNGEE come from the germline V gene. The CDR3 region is CASSDRQGAGTEAFF. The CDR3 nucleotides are TGTGCCAGCAGCGACCGACAGGGGGCCGGCACTGAAGCTTTCTTT.

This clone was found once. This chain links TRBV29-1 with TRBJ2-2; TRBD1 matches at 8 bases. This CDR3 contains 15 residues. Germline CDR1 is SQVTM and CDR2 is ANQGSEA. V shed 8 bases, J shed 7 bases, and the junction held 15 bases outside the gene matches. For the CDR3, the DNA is TGCAGCATTTTGGGGTGGCAGGGGGCTATCGGGGAGCTGTTTTTT. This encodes CSILGWQGAIGELFF.

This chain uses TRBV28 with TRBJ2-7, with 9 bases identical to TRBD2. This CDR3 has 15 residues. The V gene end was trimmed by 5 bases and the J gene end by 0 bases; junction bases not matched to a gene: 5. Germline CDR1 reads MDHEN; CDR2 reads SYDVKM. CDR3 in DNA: TGTGCCAGCAGTACCCATAGCGGGGGCTCCTACGAGCAGTACTTC. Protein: CASSTHSGGSYEQYF.

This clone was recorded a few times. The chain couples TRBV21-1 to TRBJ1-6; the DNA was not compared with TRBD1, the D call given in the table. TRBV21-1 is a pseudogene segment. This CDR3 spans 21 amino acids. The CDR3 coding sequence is TGTGCCAGCAGCAAAGGTTTCCCTGGGACAGGGGCGCATAACTTTAATTCACCCCTCCACTTT. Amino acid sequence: CASSKGFPGTGAHNFNSPLHF.

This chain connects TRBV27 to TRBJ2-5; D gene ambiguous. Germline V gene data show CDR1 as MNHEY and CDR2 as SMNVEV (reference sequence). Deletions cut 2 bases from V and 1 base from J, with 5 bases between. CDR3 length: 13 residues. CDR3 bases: TGTGCCAGCAGTTTAATCTTCCAAGAGACCCAGTACTTC. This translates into CASSLIFQETQYF.

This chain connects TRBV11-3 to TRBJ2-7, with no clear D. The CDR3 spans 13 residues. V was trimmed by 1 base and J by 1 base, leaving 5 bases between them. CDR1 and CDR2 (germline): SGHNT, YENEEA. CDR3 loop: CASSLGSSYEQYF. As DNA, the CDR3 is TGTGCCAGCAGCTTAGGTTCTTCCTACGAGCAGTACTTC. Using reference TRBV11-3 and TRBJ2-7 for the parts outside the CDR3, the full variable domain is EAGVVQSPRYKIIEKKQPVAFWCNPISGHNTLYWYLQNLGQGPELLIRYENEEAVDDSQLPKDRFSAERLKGVDSTLKIQPAELGDSAVYLCASSLGSSYEQYFGPGTRLTVT.

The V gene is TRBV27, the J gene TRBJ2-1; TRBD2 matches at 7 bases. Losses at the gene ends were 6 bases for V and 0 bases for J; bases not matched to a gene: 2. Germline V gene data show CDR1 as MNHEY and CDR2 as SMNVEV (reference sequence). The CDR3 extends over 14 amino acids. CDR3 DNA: TGTGCCAGCAGCCGGGACTACTCCTACAATGAGCAGTTCTTC. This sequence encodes CASSRDYSYNEQFF.

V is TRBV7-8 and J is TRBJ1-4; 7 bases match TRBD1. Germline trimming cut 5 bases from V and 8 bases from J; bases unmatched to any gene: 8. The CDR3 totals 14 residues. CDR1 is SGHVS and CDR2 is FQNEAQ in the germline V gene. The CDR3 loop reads CASSADREGEKLFF. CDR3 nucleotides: TGTGCCAGCAGCGCAGACAGGGAAGGCGAAAAACTGTTTTTT.

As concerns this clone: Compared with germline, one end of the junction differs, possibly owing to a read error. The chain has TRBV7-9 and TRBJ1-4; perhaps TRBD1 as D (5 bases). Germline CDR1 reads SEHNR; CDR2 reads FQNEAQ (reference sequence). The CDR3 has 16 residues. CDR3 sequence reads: CSSSLGGAATNEKLFF. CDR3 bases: TGTTCCAGCAGCTTAGGTGGGGCTGCAACTAATGAAAAACTGTTTTTT.